The 3 T cell receptor beta chains below were found in one sample sequenced in a study of Tregs in tolerant kidney transplant recipients. TCRdb's copy holds only in-frame clones and misses some; the assay was immunoSEQ multiplex PCR. Here the sample spans 240,000 or so clones, more than 65% being singletons. The sample taken for sequencing was CD4+ T cells from blood. Source of these receptors: a human donor in good health.

This rearrangement joins TRBV2 to TRBJ1-1; D call uncertain. With 4 bases removed from V and 9 bases from J, the gap between germline ends came to 15 bases. The CDR3 contains 13 residues. Germline CDR1 reads SNHLY; CDR2 reads FYNNEI. CDR3: CASSGPDGEKAFF. Written as DNA, the CDR3 is TGTGCCAGCAGTGGCCCGGACGGTGAAAAAGCTTTCTTT.

The V call is TRBV5-6, the J call TRBJ2-7; D unclear. The germline V gene encodes CDR1 SGHDT and CDR2 YYEEEE. The length of the CDR3 is 14 residues. V shed 0 bases and J shed 3 bases, with 10 bases lying between them. In DNA form, the CDR3 reads TGTGCCAGCAGCTTGGGGACCCGAGACTACGAGCAGTACTTC. As protein: CASSLGTRDYEQYF. Using reference TRBV5-6 and TRBJ2-7 for the parts outside the CDR3, the full variable domain is DAGVTQSPTHLIKTRGQQVTLRCSPKSGHDTVSWYQQALGQGPQFIFQYYEEEERQRGNFPDRFSGHQFPNYSSELNVNALLLGDSALYLCASSLGTRDYEQYFGPGTRLTVT.

This clone showed up just a few times. The CDR3 region has the DNA TGTGCCAGCAGCGTAGAGGGGAGTTGGAACACTGAAGCTTTCTTT. Translating gives CASSVEGSWNTEAFF. The V call is TRBV9, the J call TRBJ1-1, with D possibly being TRBD1 (5 bases). The germline V gene encodes CDR1 SGDLS and CDR2 YYNGEE. The CDR3 is made up of 15 amino acids. V was pared by 0 bases and J by 1 base, with 10 bases between.